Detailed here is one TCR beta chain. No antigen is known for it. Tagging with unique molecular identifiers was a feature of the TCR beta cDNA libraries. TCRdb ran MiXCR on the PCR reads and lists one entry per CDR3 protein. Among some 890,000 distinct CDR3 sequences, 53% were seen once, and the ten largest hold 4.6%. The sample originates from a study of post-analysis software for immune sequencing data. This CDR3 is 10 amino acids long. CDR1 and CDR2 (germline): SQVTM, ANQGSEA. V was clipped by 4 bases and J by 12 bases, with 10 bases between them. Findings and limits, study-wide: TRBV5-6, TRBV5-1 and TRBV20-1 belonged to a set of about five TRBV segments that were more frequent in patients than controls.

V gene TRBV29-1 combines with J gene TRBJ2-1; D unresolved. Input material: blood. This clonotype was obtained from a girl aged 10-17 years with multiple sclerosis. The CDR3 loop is CSVGSYGQFF. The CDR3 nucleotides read TGCAGCGTTGGATCGTATGGGCAGTTCTTC.